This paragraph covers one T cell receptor beta chain sequence. Its target is unknown. The primer mix had 60 Vbeta and 13 Jbeta primers. Here immunoSEQ multiplex PCR was the method, and the copy in TCRdb shows in-frame clones only, minus some. Among about 160,000 clones, 70% to 80% were seen once, and the ten largest hold under 2%. The data stem from a study of cytomegalovirus exposure and HLA in healthy donors. Regarding the study as a whole: There were some V segments, including TRBV6-2 and TRBV6-3, excluded as indistinguishable. In vitro work confirmed that three CMV-associated chains recognize CMV antigens. Productive status was seen about 90% or about 30% of the time for most TCR beta V segments in an earlier analysis.

The CDR3 covers 19 residues. V was pared by 4 bases and J by 0 bases, with 10 bases of the junction left unmatched. Germline V gene lookup returns CDR1 KGHSH and CDR2 LQKENI. Healthy bone marrow donors made up the cohort. This receptor was identified in a man between 35 and 55 years old in good health and CMV-seronegative. The source material was PBMCs. The chain employs TRBV18 and TRBJ2-6; 9 bases line up with TRBD1. CDR3 protein: CASSRTGAPPSSGANVLTF. The CDR3 region has the DNA TGTGCCAGCTCACGGACAGGGGCTCCCCCGAGCTCTGGGGCCAACGTCCTGACTTTC. The full variable domain, rest sourced from reference TRBV18 and TRBJ2-6, is NAGVMQNPRHLVRRRGQEARLRCSPMKGHSHVYWYRQLPEEGLKFMVYLQKENIIDESGMPKERFSAEFPKEGPSILRIQQVVRGDSAAYFCASSRTGAPPSSGANVLTFGAGSRLTVL.